Following are 3 T cell receptor beta chains from one sample sequenced in a study of blood T cells in healthy people across ages. Sample-barcoded 5' priming and a J-beta primer mix drove a second PCR of roughly 6 to 12 cycles. TCRdb recomputed calls from the 5' RACE reads with MiXCR, one row per CDR3 protein. The sample holds approximately 2,000,000 distinct CDR3 sequences, about two fifths seen once. The sequencing sample was made of blood. These receptors were taken from a human donor in good health.

A remark on this clonotype: An end of the junction does not agree with germline; a read error may underlie this. The J gene is TRBJ1-2, the V gene TRBV5-4, with D possibly being TRBD1 (5 bases). The CDR3 consists of 13 residues. Germline CDR1 SGHNT, CDR2 YYREEE (reference sequence). CDR3 loop: CASSPDINYGHTF. DNA of the CDR3: TGTGCCAGCAGCCCGGACATTAACTATGGCCACACCTTC.

The sample holds a few counts of this clonotype. The chain joins TRBV4-1 to TRBJ2-3; 8 bases are a match to TRBD2. V lost 1 base to trimming and J lost 0 bases; unmatched junction nucleotides: 6. The germline gives CDR1 MGHRA, CDR2 YSYEKL. CDR3 length: 17 residues. This chain's CDR3 is CASSQARAGGSTDTQYF. The CDR3, as DNA: TGCGCCAGCAGCCAAGCGCGCGCGGGGGGAAGCACAGATACGCAGTATTTT.

This chain connects TRBV7-2 to TRBJ2-1; no clear D. Looked up from germline, CDR1 is SGHTA and CDR2 is FQGNSA. The CDR3 covers 10 residues. With 0 bases removed from V and 15 bases from J, the gap between germline ends came to 6 bases. CDR3 in amino acids: CTSSLANPFF. CDR3 in DNA: TGTACCAGCAGCTTAGCCAACCCGTTCTTC.